The TCR beta chain under discussion was sequenced for a study of human T cells and chemical hapten exposure. For the study at large: Patients were mainly female, each with alopecia areata, totalis or universalis. Findings and limits, study-wide: Expanded TCRs showed more large CDR3 clusters than pre-sensitization or healthy control sets.

This CDR3 region has 14 residues. Trimming cost V 9 bases and J 8 bases; bases outside gene matches: 12. Germline V gene data show CDR1 as SGHDT and CDR2 as YYEEEE. Regarding time point: patch test 1, 2 weeks after DPC sensitization. Noted treatment: therapeutic diphenylcyclopropenone sensitization with weekly scalp DPC. This clonotype was recorded many times. Its antigen is unknown. TCRdb itself ran the RACE reads through MiXCR, one entry per CDR3 protein. The sample consists of around 380,000 distinct CDR3 sequences, around 4.8% of them appearing once. This clonotype was sampled from a woman aged 50 to 65 with alopecia areata. Some clones in this sample may be carry-over from other donors' samples. The chain has TRBV5-6 and TRBJ1-4, with TRBD1 matching over 8 bases. The input for sequencing was whole blood, taken in connection with sensitization to the hapten diphenylcyclopropenone (DPC). The CDR3: CATCRTGGCEKLFF. CDR3 sequence (DNA): TGTGCCACCTGTAGAACAGGGGGTTGCGAAAAACTGTTTTTT.